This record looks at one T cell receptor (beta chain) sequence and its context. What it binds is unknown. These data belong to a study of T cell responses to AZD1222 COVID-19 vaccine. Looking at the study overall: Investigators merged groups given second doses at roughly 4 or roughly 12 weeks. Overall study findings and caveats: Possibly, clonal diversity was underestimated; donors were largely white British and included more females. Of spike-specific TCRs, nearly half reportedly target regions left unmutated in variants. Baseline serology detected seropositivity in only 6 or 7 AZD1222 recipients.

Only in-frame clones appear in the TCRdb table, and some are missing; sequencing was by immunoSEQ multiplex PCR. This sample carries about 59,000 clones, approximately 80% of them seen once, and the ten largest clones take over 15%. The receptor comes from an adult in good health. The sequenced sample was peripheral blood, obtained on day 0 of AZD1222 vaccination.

CDR3 amino acids: CASSAGRRVTGELFF. The CDR3 DNA follows: TGTGCCAGCAGCGCGGGGAGGAGGGTGACCGGGGAGCTGTTTTTT. The chain carries TRBV27 and TRBJ2-2, with a tentative D call TRBD2 (6 bases). The germline V and J ends were trimmed by 6 bases and 5 bases, with 16 bases remaining between them. The CDR3 sequence is 15 residues long. Germline V gene data show CDR1 as MNHEY and CDR2 as SMNVEV (reference sequence).